This T cell receptor (beta chain) was captured in a study of blood T cells in healthy people across ages. Alongside a J-beta primer mix, a sample-barcoded 5' primer served in a second PCR lasting about 7 to 12 cycles. All cDNA molecules were each tagged by a template-switch adaptor with 12 random nucleotides. TCRdb fed the 5' RACE reads into MiXCR, producing one record per CDR3 protein. The data show just over 800,000 distinct CDR3 sequences, around 62% seen once. This clonotype was seen a handful of times. Its antigen is not known. Trimming took 4 bases from V and 8 from J, leaving 14 bases between them. CDR1 is SQVTM, CDR2 ANQGSEA, per germline. The CDR3 contains 12 residues. Study results and caveats: PBMCs left unsorted prevented a conclusive naive versus antigen-experienced comparison.

Material: blood. The chain has TRBV29-1 and TRBJ1-2; the D gene is possibly TRBD1 (5 bases). The receptor's source is a man younger than 40 in good health. The CDR3: CSVAGQGGGYTF. The CDR3, as DNA: TGCAGCGTTGCGGGGCAGGGTGGCGGCTACACCTTC.